This passage covers 15 T cell receptor beta chains from one sample sequenced in a study of blood T cell repertoires in COVID-19. Measured with immunoSEQ multiplex PCR; TCRdb has only the in-frame clones, and not every one. The data contain about 110,000 clones, about 85% of them seen just once; the ten biggest clones take up approximately 1.5%. Sequencing was carried out using peripheral blood. These receptors originate from a middle-aged man with acute or convalescent COVID-19.

This clone has a handful of counts. This chain uses TRBV6-6 with TRBJ1-5, with TRBD1 as a possible D gene (5 bases). The CDR3 length is 16 residues. Germline CDR1 and CDR2: MNHNY and SVGAGI (reference sequence). V shed 2 bases and J shed 1 base, with 12 bases lying between them. The CDR3, as DNA: TGTGCCAGCAGTTACGAGAGAAGGACAAGCAATCAGCCCCAGCATTTT. It translates to CASSYERRTSNQPQHF.

The chain joins TRBV28 to TRBJ1-2, with TRBD1 identical over 9 bases. After removal of 6 bases from V and 2 bases from J, the junction contained 4 bases not matched to a gene. The length of the CDR3 is 14 residues. Germline loops: CDR1 MDHEN, CDR2 SYDVKM. CDR3 amino acids: CASSTGGANYGYTF. CDR3 bases: TGTGCCAGCAGCACAGGGGGCGCAAACTATGGCTACACCTTC.

The rearrangement links TRBV28 to TRBJ2-1, with TRBD1 matching over 7 bases. Germline CDR1 is MDHEN and CDR2 is SYDVKM. CDR3 length: 19 amino acids. With 5 bases clipped from V and 0 bases from J, the junction kept 16 bases outside the gene matches. The CDR3 sequence is CASSPTRGKAMSSYNEQFF. As DNA, the CDR3 is TGTGCCAGCAGTCCTACCAGGGGGAAAGCCATGAGCTCCTACAATGAGCAGTTCTTC.

This clone was counted a single time. This chain links TRBV5-8 with TRBJ2-5, with 11 bases lining up with TRBD2. The germline V gene encodes CDR1 SGHTS and CDR2 YDEGEE. With V trimmed by 0 bases and J by 2 bases, 9 bases remained unmatched. The CDR3 totals 18 residues. CDR3 in DNA: TGTGCCAGCAGCTTGGGGGTGGACGGGACTAGCGGACAAGAGACCCAGTACTTC. Translating it yields CASSLGVDGTSGQETQYF.

CDR3 region: CASSTGLAVGETQYF. As DNA, the CDR3 is TGTGCCAGCAGCACGGGACTAGCGGTAGGGGAGACCCAGTACTTC. The rearrangement joins TRBV7-8 to TRBJ2-5; 11 bases are a match to TRBD2. The V and J ends lost 5 bases and 5 bases, in that order; junction bases with no gene match: 7. CDR1 and CDR2 (germline): SGHVS, FQNEAQ. The CDR3 is 15 amino acids. Full variable domain (outside the CDR3, taken from reference TRBV7-8 and TRBJ2-5): GAGVSQSPRYKVAKRGQDVALRCDPISGHVSLFWYQQALGQGPEFLTYFQNEAQLDKSGLPSDRFFAERPEGSVSTLKIQRTQQEDSAVYLCASSTGLAVGETQYFGPGTRLLVL.

The chain couples TRBV19 to TRBJ2-7, with D perhaps matching TRBD1 (7 bases). CDR1 is LNHDA, CDR2 SQIVND, per germline (reference sequence). The length of the CDR3 is 15 residues. Trimming pared 2 bases from V and 4 bases from J, leaving 15 bases between. CDR3 in DNA: TGTGCCAGTAGTATACCGGGCAGGGGGGTATACGAGCAGTACTTC. Its protein product is CASSIPGRGVYEQYF.

This rearrangement joins TRBV20-1 to TRBJ1-2, with TRBD1 matching 8 bases. Germline V gene sequence: CDR1 DFQATT, CDR2 SNEGSKA (reference sequence). J was trimmed by 7 bases and V by 3 bases; bases with no gene match: 10. The CDR3 has 14 amino acids. The CDR3 loop reads CSASHRGTGGGYTF. DNA of the CDR3: TGCAGTGCTAGTCATAGAGGGACAGGAGGTGGCTACACCTTC.

The chain links TRBV18 to TRBJ2-1; 9 bases fit TRBD2. Looked up from germline, CDR1 is KGHSH and CDR2 is LQKENI. V trimming: 0 bases; J trimming: 8 bases; junction bases outside the gene matches: 2. CDR3 size: 14 residues. The CDR3 nucleotides are TGTGCCAGCTCACCACCTAGCGGGAGCTATGAGCAGTTCTTC. The encoded protein is CASSPPSGSYEQFF. Full variable domain (rest looked up from reference TRBV18 and TRBJ2-1): NAGVMQNPRHLVRRRGQEARLRCSPMKGHSHVYWYRQLPEEGLKFMVYLQKENIIDESGMPKERFSAEFPKEGPSILRIQQVVRGDSAAYFCASSPPSGSYEQFFGPGTRLTVL.

The chain employs TRBV9 and TRBJ2-4, with 16 bases aligning to TRBD2. Trimming at V came to 0 bases and at J to 10 bases, leaving 1 base not matched to a gene. This CDR3 has 15 residues. The germline gives CDR1 SGDLS, CDR2 YYNGEE. Written as DNA, the CDR3 is TGTGCCAGCAGCGTAGTGGGACTAGCGGGAGGGATTCAGTACTTC. It yields the protein CASSVVGLAGGIQYF.

The chain recombines TRBV18 with TRBJ1-1, with TRBD1 matching over 7 bases. The germline V gene has CDR1 KGHSH and CDR2 LQKENI. This CDR3 has 13 residues. Losses at the gene ends were 5 bases for V and 11 bases for J; bases not matched to a gene: 11. CDR3 nucleotide sequence: TGTGCCAGCTCATCTTCTCAGGGGGAAGGTGCTTTCTTT. Its protein is CASSSSQGEGAFF. The full variable domain, rest sourced from reference TRBV18 and TRBJ1-1, is NAGVMQNPRHLVRRRGQEARLRCSPMKGHSHVYWYRQLPEEGLKFMVYLQKENIIDESGMPKERFSAEFPKEGPSILRIQQVVRGDSAAYFCASSSSQGEGAFFGQGTRLTVV.

This chain uses TRBV29-1 with TRBJ1-2, with a possible D match to TRBD1 (5 bases). From germline, CDR1 is SQVTM and CDR2 ANQGSEA. Trimming pared 6 bases from V and 8 bases from J, leaving 19 bases between. The CDR3 runs 13 residues. The CDR3 sequence is CSVLEGGAWGYTF. Written as DNA, the CDR3 is TGCAGCGTCCTAGAGGGCGGGGCGTGGGGCTACACCTTC. Filled out from reference TRBV29-1 and TRBJ1-2, the complete variable domain reads SAVISQKPSRDICQRGTSLTIQCQVDSQVTMMFWYRQQPGQSLTLIATANQGSEATYESGFVIDKFPISRPNLTFSTLTVSNMSPEDSSIYLCSVLEGGAWGYTFGSGTRLTVV.

V and J are TRBV30 and TRBJ1-6, with D tentatively TRBD1 (5 bases). Germline V lookup: CDR1 GTSNPN, CDR2 SVGIG (reference sequence). CDR3 length equals 16 residues. The V gene lost 0 bases and the J gene lost 10 bases, with 19 bases spanning the gap. The CDR3 spells CAWSVLPPVRGSPLHF. Here the CDR3 DNA reads TGTGCCTGGAGTGTACTCCCACCTGTTAGGGGCTCACCCCTCCACTTT.

The rearrangement links TRBV7-6 to TRBJ2-3; tentative D call: TRBD2 (6 bases). The V end lost 1 base, the J end lost 2 bases, and 10 bases lay between the germline ends. The length of the CDR3 is 15 residues. Germline loops: CDR1 SGHVS, CDR2 FNYEAQ. The CDR3 sequence is CASSLGRDHTDTQYF. The CDR3 DNA sequence: TGTGCCAGCAGCTTAGGGCGGGATCACACAGATACGCAGTATTTT.

For this clone: At one of its ends the junction is not consistent with the germline gene, which may arise from a read error. This chain joins TRBV12-3 or TRBV12-4 and TRBJ1-5; maybe TRBD1 (5 bases). The CDR3 covers 12 residues. The CDR3 protein is CTSSWGDQPQHF. In DNA form, the CDR3 reads TGTACCAGCAGTTGGGGGGATCAGCCCCAGCATTTT.

The chain recombines TRBV6-1 with TRBJ1-1; D not resolved. CDR1 is MNHNS, CDR2 SASEGT, per germline. V dropped 1 base and J dropped 4 bases, with 13 bases sitting between them. This CDR3 spans 15 amino acids. CDR3 nucleotides: TGTGCCAGCAGTGAAGATGAGGGATTCCGCACTGAAGCTTTCTTT. It is translated as CASSEDEGFRTEAFF.